One sample yielded the 5 T cell receptor beta chains listed below, sequenced in a study of cytomegalovirus exposure and HLA in healthy donors. PCR was performed using 60 Vbeta and 13 Jbeta primers. TCRdb keeps only in-frame clones here, not all; method: immunoSEQ multiplex PCR. The data hold under 200,000 clones, with 9.5% to 15% observed a single time. The material sequenced was PBMCs. The receptors stem from a man aged 45-65 years in good health and CMV-seropositive.

This clone showed up just a few times. The V call is TRBV6-5, the J call TRBJ1-2; D is perhaps TRBD1 (5 bases). Deletions cut 0 bases from V and 8 bases from J, with 19 bases between. The CDR3 sequence is 16 residues long. The V gene's germline CDR1 is MNHEY and CDR2 SVGAGI. CDR3 region: CASSYSTGRTKGGYTF. CDR3 sequence (DNA): TGTGCCAGCAGTTACTCTACAGGCCGTACCAAGGGAGGCTACACCTTC.

This clone was seen only a few times. The chain carries TRBV5-4 and TRBJ1-6; TRBD1 aligns across 8 bases. Germline V lookup: CDR1 SGHNT, CDR2 YYREEE (reference sequence). Trimming removed 0 bases from V and 7 bases from J; junction bases left unmatched: 6. The CDR3 is made up of 16 amino acids. Here the CDR3 DNA reads TGTGCCAGCAGCTTGGGACAGGGGATTCGGAATTCACCCCTCCACTTT. It codes for CASSLGQGIRNSPLHF.

This clone came up a few times. The chain has TRBV27 and TRBJ2-1; TRBD2 matches at 7 bases. Germline V gene sequence: CDR1 MNHEY, CDR2 SMNVEV (reference sequence). V gave up 7 bases and J gave up 2 bases; unmatched junction bases: 8. The CDR3 covers 15 residues. The CDR3 DNA sequence: TGTGCCAGCACCCCCCCGGCGGGGGCCTACAATGAGCAGTTCTTC. Translating gives CASTPPAGAYNEQFF.

The chain combines TRBV7-7 with TRBJ2-1; TRBD1 is a possible D gene (7 bases). The CDR3 contains 14 residues. From germline, CDR1 is SSHAT and CDR2 FNYEAQ (reference sequence). Trimming removed 5 bases from V and 9 bases from J, with 17 bases in between. As DNA, the CDR3 is TGTGCCAGCAGCGCTGGGACAGCCGGGGGTGAGCAGTTCTTC. Its translation is CASSAGTAGGEQFF.

This clone was seen only a few times. J is TRBJ2-1 and V is TRBV5-1; D is perhaps TRBD2 (5 bases). The CDR3 consists of 15 residues. Germline-derived CDR1 and CDR2 are SGHRS and YFSETQ. Trimming shortened V by 7 bases and J by 3 bases, and 17 bases separated the two germline ends. Here the CDR3 DNA reads TGCGCCAGCTCCCCTGGCGGGCGCGGCTACAATGAGCAGTTCTTC. Its protein is CASSPGGRGYNEQFF.